This TCR beta chain was recovered during a study of cytomegalovirus exposure and HLA in healthy donors. The wider study: Among around 170 million T cells, an earlier analysis found 117 million unique TCR beta sequences. Whole-study results and caveats: Reportedly, TCR beta sequences accurately predicted HLA-A and HLA-B alleles in most subjects. Testing in vitro showed a few CMV-associated chains specific for CMV antigens.

For this clone: Its matching antigen is unknown.

The PCR employed 60 Vbeta primers together with 13 Jbeta primers. In the study's own analysis: In a later analysis, around 10 million of approximately 80 million unique beta chains occurred in at least two donors. This table comes from immunoSEQ multiplex PCR, and its TCRdb copy is limited to in-frame clones, with some not included. V and J calls plus clone size are reproduced from that table; the DNA served to infer D and trimming. The sample records 120,000 or so clones, over 65% being singletons. Germline CDR1 is ENHRY and CDR2 is SYGVKD. Unmatched junction bases numbered 3, after V lost 3 bases and J lost 7 bases. The CDR3 totals 13 residues.

What was sequenced was PBMCs. The rearrangement uses TRBV10-3 and TRBJ1-1, with 9 bases that match TRBD1. The clonotype was recovered from a man in his forties in good health and CMV-seropositive. Here the CDR3 reads CAISDPDRGEAFF. The CDR3 DNA reads as TGTGCCATCAGTGATCCGGACAGGGGTGAAGCTTTCTTT.